Below, 15 T cell receptor beta chains from the same sample are listed, as sequenced in a study of tumor-infiltrating lymphocytes in primary liver carcinoma. Starting material for RNA and DNA co-extraction consisted of about 17-31 mg of unsorted bulk tissue. The authors made TCR beta cDNA from about 500 ng total RNA with a constant-region primer. Employing slightly modified ARM-PCR, three nested multiplex PCR rounds were run, and these gave rise to the TCR beta libraries. The first two PCR rounds used TRBV1-TRBV30 primers with a Cbeta primer, roughly 10 cycles each. Using its own MiXCR run on the multiplex PCR reads, TCRdb lists one record per CDR3 protein. Of approximately 53,000 distinct CDR3 sequences listed, roughly 80% are singletons. The sequencing input was liver tumor tissue from sampling region 5. As to subset: tumor region T5, tumor centre. The source of these receptors is a man in his forties with primary liver carcinoma and hepatitis B virus infection.

This clonotype was found a few times. The chain links TRBV28 to TRBJ1-5; D is undetermined. Germline V gene lookup returns CDR1 MDHEN and CDR2 SYDVKM. The CDR3 length is 14 residues. V was pared by 7 bases and J by 2 bases, with 12 bases between. This chain's CDR3 is CASNPGDGNQPQHF. CDR3 in DNA: TGTGCCAGCAACCCCGGCGACGGCAATCAGCCCCAGCATTTT.

Concerning this clonotype itself: The CDR3 ends on some other residue instead of the conserved phenylalanine or tryptophan, so this is likely a read error. The rearrangement uses TRBV12-3 or TRBV12-4 and TRBJ2-2; the D gene is possibly TRBD2 (6 bases). Between the trimmed V and J ends, which lost 7 bases and 1 base, there was a span of 13 bases. This CDR3 has 15 residues. The CDR3 is CASTLISGNTGELFL. CDR3 bases: TGTGCCAGCACCCTGATTAGCGGGAACACCGGGGAGCTGTTTTTA.

Of note for this clonotype: An end of the junction differs from the germline gene, which may be a read error. This rearrangement joins TRBV6-1 to TRBJ2-2, with D possibly matching TRBD1 (5 bases). CDR1 is MNHNS and CDR2 is SASEGT in the germline V gene. This CDR3 is 13 amino acids long. The CDR3, as DNA: TGTACCAGCAATGAATACAGGATTGGGGAGCTGTTTTTT. Encoded protein: CTSNEYRIGELFF.

On this clonotype: A read error may produce the germline difference seen at one junction end. The chain links TRBV6-5 to TRBJ2-5, with 7 positions matching TRBD1. The CDR3 length is 12 residues. Looked up from germline, CDR1 is MNHEY and CDR2 is SVGAGI. This CDR3 is CASSSQGEIQYF. The CDR3 nucleotides read TGTGCCAGCAGCTCCCAGGGGGAGATCCAGTATTTC.

This clonotype was found many times. This chain uses TRBV6-1 with TRBJ2-7, with D possibly TRBD1 on 6 matching bases. The CDR3 runs to 15 residues. Per germline, CDR1 MNHNS and CDR2 SASEGT. Trimming pared 2 bases from V and 1 base from J, leaving 12 bases between. The DNA of the CDR3 is TGTGCCAGCAGTGAAAGTGGGGGCGTTTCCTACGAGCAGTACTTC. Encoded protein: CASSESGGVSYEQYF.

As concerns this clonotype: Germline is not matched at one junction end, which may reflect a read error. The V call is TRBV11-1, the J call TRBJ2-4; 8 nucleotides agree with TRBD2. This CDR3 is built from 17 residues. Germline loops: CDR1 SGHAT, CDR2 FQDESV (reference sequence). In DNA form, the CDR3 reads TGTGCCAGTAGCTTTCCTTGGACTAGCAGGACCAAAAACATTCAGTACTTC. This sequence encodes CASSFPWTSRTKNIQYF. Combining the CDR3 with reference TRBV11-1 and TRBJ2-4 gives the whole variable domain EAEVAQSPRYKITEKSQAVAFWCDPISGHATLYWYRQILGQGPELLVQFQDESVVDDSQLPKDRFSAERLKGVDSTLKIQPAELGDSAMYLCASSFPWTSRTKNIQYFGAGTRLSVL.

This clonotype was counted once. Lacking the conserved final phenylalanine or tryptophan, this CDR3 likely reflects a read error. The V and J genes are TRBV11-1 and TRBJ2-4; TRBD2 matches at 13 bases. The V gene's germline CDR1 is SGHAT and CDR2 FQDESV (reference sequence). The CDR3 consists of 17 residues. CDR3 sequence reads: CGSSFPGTSGTENIQYL. In DNA, the CDR3 is TGTGGCAGCAGCTTTCCCGGGACTAGCGGGACTGAAAACATTCAGTACCTC.

A note on this clonotype: The CDR3 does not close with the conserved phenylalanine or tryptophan, likely indicating a read error. The DNA is left out, because the CDR3 cannot be placed on it with certainty; the CDR3 is given as TCRdb lists it. The rearrangement joins TRBV4-3 to TRBJ1-6. Germline CDR1 reads LGHNA; CDR2 reads YSLEER. The CDR3 contains 16 residues when both ends are counted. CDR3 sequence: CASSQAQTVDNSPFHY.

This clonotype was counted once. Mismatch with germline at one junction end may stem from a read error. The chain recombines TRBV7-8 with TRBJ2-3, with 15 bases lining up with TRBD2. CDR1 is SGHVS, CDR2 FQNEAQ, per germline. The CDR3 length is 16 residues. The CDR3 DNA is TGTGCCAGCAGCTCCCACGGGACTAGCGGGGGGAGTACGCTGTATTTT. It specifies CASSSHGTSGGSTLYF.

As concerns this clonotype: A junction end diverges from the germline sequence, so it may reflect a read error. V usage is TRBV11-3 and J usage is TRBJ2-7, with 7 bases aligning to TRBD2. Germline CDR1 reads SGHNT; CDR2 reads YENEEA. CDR3 size: 14 residues. CDR3 residues: CASGPGEGDYEQYF. The CDR3 DNA reads TGTGCAAGCGGCCCTGGAGAAGGGGACTACGAGCAGTATTTC.

As to this clonotype: The CDR3 does not close with the conserved phenylalanine or tryptophan, likely indicating a read error. This sequence joins TRBV14 and TRBJ2-1, with 9 bases matching TRBD1. The germline gives CDR1 SGHDN, CDR2 FVKESK. There are 16 residues in the CDR3. With V trimmed by 10 bases and J by 11 bases, 21 bases remained unmatched. The CDR3 nucleotides are TGTGCCAACAGTCGTCGACAGGGGGGCCGGTTAAATAAGCAGTTCCTC. The encoded protein is CANSRRQGGRLNKQFL.

To note about this clonotype: It is likely a read error, because the conserved phenylalanine at the end of the CDR3 is missing. No DNA is shown, since the ends of the CDR3 on it are uncertain; the CDR3 is the one TCRdb lists. The chain joins TRBV29-1 to TRBJ2-1; TRBD1, the table's D call, was not compared with the DNA. Per germline, CDR1 SQVTM and CDR2 ANQGSEA. The CDR3 is 10 amino acids in total, end residues counted. The CDR3 spells CSVLREEQSL.

The chain carries TRBV7-9 and TRBJ1-2, with TRBD1 matching over 8 bases. CDR3 size: 16 residues. V lost 9 bases and J lost 2; bases outside the gene matches: 14. Per germline, CDR1 SEHNR and CDR2 FQNEAQ (reference sequence). CDR3 region: CARCHTGGRGNYGYTF. CDR3 DNA sequence: TGTGCCAGATGCCATACAGGGGGAAGAGGCAACTATGGCTACACCTTC.

A remark on this clonotype: Here the CDR3 omits its conserved ending phenylalanine or tryptophan, so a read error is the likely source. This chain links TRBV11-2 with TRBJ1-5; tentative D call: TRBD1 (6 bases). The J call is uncertain, as TRBJ2-3 better fits the DNA end. CDR1 and CDR2 from the germline V gene are SGHAT and FQNNGV. The CDR3 has 17 amino acids. DNA of the CDR3: TGTGCCAGCAGCTTAGTAGGGGTAACAGGGAGCAGTCAGCCCCAGTATTCT. Protein sequence: CASSLVGVTGSSQPQYS.

Concerning this clonotype: The junction does not match germline at one end; this may be a read error. This chain links TRBV29-1 with TRBJ2-1, with 8 bases aligning to TRBD1. CDR1 SQVTM and CDR2 ANQGSEA come from the germline V gene. The CDR3 is 13 residues long. CDR3 nucleotide sequence: TGCAGCTTTGATCCAGGGGGCGGCAATGTGCAGTTCTTC. This translates into CSFDPGGGNVQFF.